The 20 T cell receptor beta chains presented below share a single source sample, sequenced in a study of PD-1 blockade in classical Hodgkin lymphoma. Time point here: newly diagnosed, previously untreated cHL patient sample. CD4+ T cells were purified from thawed PBMCs by magnetic negative selection. Clones were read by immunoSEQ multiplex PCR, and TCRdb kept only the in-frame ones, dropping some. The sample carries about 20,000 clones, around 86% recorded once. The source material was CD4+ T cells from blood. The receptor source for this set is a human donor with classical Hodgkin lymphoma.

This clone was seen only once. CDR3 nucleotide sequence: TGTGCCAGTAGCATATGGGACAGGCGGGACAATGAGCAGTTCTTC. Its protein is CASSIWDRRDNEQFF. The chain links TRBV19 to TRBJ2-1; 8 bases align to TRBD1. Germline assignment: CDR1 LNHDA and CDR2 SQIVND (reference sequence). The CDR3 is made up of 15 amino acids. With 6 bases clipped from V and 5 bases from J, the junction kept 9 bases outside the gene matches.

Comment on this clone: Germline and junction disagree at one end, which may indicate a read error. This chain's CDR3 is CASSGSAAGTGKLFF. CDR3 in DNA: TGTGCCAGCAGCGGAAGTGCGGCTGGCACCGGGAAGCTGTTTTTT. The chain carries TRBV7-8 and TRBJ2-2; a possible D gene is TRBD2 (5 bases). The germline gives CDR1 SGHVS, CDR2 FQNEAQ. This CDR3 has 15 amino acids.

The chain has TRBV7-8 and TRBJ1-1; no definite D call. The V end was cut by 5 bases, the J end by 3 bases, with 19 bases between. From germline, CDR1 is SGHVS and CDR2 FQNEAQ. This CDR3 is 16 amino acids long. The CDR3: CASSPTSVTPDTEAFF. For the CDR3, the DNA is TGTGCCAGCAGCCCGACCAGTGTGACACCGGACACTGAAGCTTTCTTT. Using reference TRBV7-8 and TRBJ1-1 for the parts outside the CDR3, the full variable domain is GAGVSQSPRYKVAKRGQDVALRCDPISGHVSLFWYQQALGQGPEFLTYFQNEAQLDKSGLPSDRFFAERPEGSVSTLKIQRTQQEDSAVYLCASSPTSVTPDTEAFFGQGTRLTVV.

The chain has TRBV5-8 and TRBJ2-7; 13 bases match TRBD2. The germline CDR1 and CDR2 sequences are SGHTS and YDEGEE. With 2 bases clipped from V and 4 bases from J, the junction kept 9 bases outside the gene matches. The CDR3 consists of 17 residues. The CDR3 coding sequence is TGTGCCAGCAGCTTCGGACTAGCGGGAGAGATAGGATACGAGCAGTACTTC. The encoded protein is CASSFGLAGEIGYEQYF.

CDR3 loop: CASSETGRAGELFF. CDR3 bases: TGCGCCAGCAGTGAAACGGGAAGGGCCGGGGAGCTGTTTTTT. The gene calls are TRBV10-1 and TRBJ2-2, with D possibly matching TRBD2 (5 bases). Germline loops: CDR1 WNHNN, CDR2 SYGVQD (reference sequence). The germline V and J ends were trimmed by 3 bases and 6 bases, with 11 bases remaining between them. This CDR3 is 14 amino acids long.

V and J are TRBV11-2 and TRBJ2-5, with 8 bases identical to TRBD2. Germline V lookup: CDR1 SGHAT, CDR2 FQNNGV. Unmatched junction bases numbered 6, after V lost 2 bases and J lost 4 bases. This CDR3 region has 15 residues. The CDR3 sequence is CASSLRTGGGETQYF. CDR3 sequence (DNA): TGTGCCAGCAGCTTAAGGACGGGAGGGGGAGAGACCCAGTACTTC.

The chain joins TRBV25-1 to TRBJ1-2, with TRBD1 identical over 9 bases. This CDR3 has 14 amino acids. CDR1 is MGHDK and CDR2 is SYGVNS in the germline V gene. The V segment lost 2 bases and the J segment 9 bases; nucleotides outside the gene matches: 7. CDR3 DNA sequence: TGTGCCAGCAGTGAACCGGGACAGGGTGTTCGCTACACCTTC. It codes for CASSEPGQGVRYTF.

This clone was seen just once. J is TRBJ1-4 and V is TRBV7-6; D is uncertain. The V and J ends lost 0 bases and 7 bases respectively, with 12 bases between them. The CDR3 is made up of 15 amino acids. Germline CDR1 is SGHVS and CDR2 is FNYEAQ. The CDR3 DNA sequence: TGTGCCAGCAGCTTAGCCGTAAAATCGGGTGAAAAACTGTTTTTT. It yields the protein CASSLAVKSGEKLFF.

The gene calls are TRBV6-1 and TRBJ2-2; 7 bases align to TRBD2. The CDR3 has 15 residues. The germline V gene has CDR1 MNHNS and CDR2 SASEGT. The V segment lost 10 bases and the J segment 0 bases; nucleotides outside the gene matches: 8. CDR3 residues: CATLAVLANTGELFF. The CDR3, as DNA: TGTGCCACCCTAGCGGTACTCGCGAACACCGGGGAGCTGTTTTTT.

The chain couples TRBV5-1 to TRBJ2-1, with TRBD1 matching 8 bases. Trimming at V came to 0 bases and at J to 10 bases, leaving 9 bases not matched to a gene. The CDR3 is 15 residues long. Germline V gene sequence: CDR1 SGHRS, CDR2 YFSETQ. This CDR3 is CASSLGARGLVEQFF. As DNA, the CDR3 is TGCGCCAGCAGCTTGGGGGCCAGGGGGCTAGTAGAGCAGTTCTTC.

CDR3 protein: CASSDGASIGDEQFF. CDR3 coding DNA: TGTGCCAGCAGTGATGGGGCATCGATAGGGGATGAGCAGTTCTTC. The rearrangement joins TRBV2 to TRBJ2-1; possible D gene TRBD1, 5 bases. V was pared by 3 bases and J by 8 bases, with 17 bases between. Germline V gene lookup returns CDR1 SNHLY and CDR2 FYNNEI. The CDR3 contains 15 residues.

The chain couples TRBV11-1 to TRBJ2-5; 7 nucleotides align to TRBD1. The length of the CDR3 is 14 residues. With 5 bases clipped from V and 5 bases from J, the junction kept 8 bases outside the gene matches. Germline V gives CDR1 SGHAT, CDR2 FQDESV (reference sequence). In nucleotides, the CDR3 is TGTGCCAGCAGCCAGGGACAGCTCGGGGAGACCCAGTACTTC. The encoded protein is CASSQGQLGETQYF.

The chain carries TRBV28 and TRBJ2-7; D is undetermined. This CDR3 region has 14 residues. The V end was cut by 6 bases, the J end by 2 bases, with 14 bases between. Germline CDR1 is MDHEN and CDR2 is SYDVKM. In DNA, the CDR3 is TGTGCCAGCAGCCCCTCGGGCGTACCCTACGAGCAGTACTTC. Translation: CASSPSGVPYEQYF. The full variable domain, its missing parts supplied by reference TRBV28 and TRBJ2-7, is DVKVTQSSRYLVKRTGEKVFLECVQDMDHENMFWYRQDPGLGLRLIYFSYDVKMKEKGDIPEGYSVSREKKERFSLILESASTNQTSMYLCASSPSGVPYEQYFGPGTRLTVT.

The chain carries TRBV19 and TRBJ2-4; TRBD2 matches 9 bases. The trim removed 8 bases at V and 8 bases at J, leaving 13 bases unmatched. CDR1 and CDR2 (germline): LNHDA, SQIVND (reference sequence). This CDR3 has 15 amino acids. The DNA for the CDR3 is TGTGCCAGTTCCCGACTAGCGGAGGGGGTCGACATTCAGTACTTC. Its protein is CASSRLAEGVDIQYF.

This clone has just a few counts. The CDR3 loop is CASRLTGVRGEAFF. The CDR3 nucleotides read TGTGCCAGCAGGTTGACAGGGGTACGGGGGGAAGCTTTCTTT. The gene calls are TRBV2 and TRBJ1-1; 8 nucleotides align to TRBD1. CDR3 length equals 14 residues. Germline V CDR1 and CDR2: SNHLY, FYNNEI. V lost 6 bases to trimming and J lost 8 bases; unmatched junction nucleotides: 11.

V is TRBV19 and J is TRBJ2-2; 10 nucleotides line up with TRBD1. CDR3 size: 15 residues. Losses at the gene ends were 8 bases for V and 6 bases for J; bases not matched to a gene: 9. CDR1 and CDR2 (germline): LNHDA, SQIVND (reference sequence). In nucleotides, the CDR3 is TGTGCCAGTGGGGGACAGGGGATTCGTCCCGGGGAGCTGTTTTTT. Translated, it gives CASGGQGIRPGELFF.

This chain links TRBV18 with TRBJ1-2; D possibly corresponds to TRBD1 (5 bases). V was cut by 3 bases and J by 7 bases, with 12 bases left in between. The CDR3 extends over 13 amino acids. Germline lookup yields CDR1 KGHSH and CDR2 LQKENI. The CDR3 is CASSPEGLSGYTF. The DNA for the CDR3 is TGTGCCAGCTCACCCGAGGGGCTAAGTGGCTACACCTTC.

This chain uses TRBV5-1 with TRBJ2-7, with 8 bases fitting TRBD1. Losses at the gene ends were 5 bases for V and 3 bases for J; bases not matched to a gene: 10. Germline values: CDR1 SGHRS, CDR2 YFSETQ. CDR3 length: 15 amino acids. This CDR3 is CASSFDGTGLYEQYF. The CDR3 nucleotides read TGCGCCAGCAGTTTCGACGGGACAGGTCTCTACGAGCAGTACTTC.

This clone was observed a few times. The chain is built from TRBV19 and TRBJ2-4, with TRBD2 matching 9 bases. The length of the CDR3 is 15 residues. Germline V lookup: CDR1 LNHDA, CDR2 SQIVND (reference sequence). The trim removed 3 bases at V and 12 bases at J, leaving 12 bases unmatched. The CDR3 reads CASSITAGGPSAQYF. As DNA, the CDR3 is TGTGCCAGTAGTATCACGGCGGGAGGGCCTTCTGCTCAGTACTTC. Drawing the rest from reference TRBV19 and TRBJ2-4, the complete variable domain is DGGITQSPKYLFRKEGQNVTLSCEQNLNHDAMYWYRQDPGQGLRLIYYSQIVNDFQKGDIAEGYSVSREKKESFPLTVTSAQKNPTAFYLCASSITAGGPSAQYFGAGTRLSVL.

This chain connects TRBV27 to TRBJ2-6; 10 bases line up with TRBD1. Germline assignment: CDR1 MNHEY and CDR2 SMNVEV (reference sequence). V lost 7 bases and J lost 2; bases outside the gene matches: 14. The CDR3 spans 19 residues. The CDR3 loop is CASTHQRQGAHPGANVLTF. The DNA for the CDR3 is TGTGCCAGCACCCACCAGCGACAGGGGGCGCACCCTGGGGCCAACGTCCTGACTTTC.